Following are 20 T cell receptor beta chains from one sample sequenced in a study of T cells in Graves' hyperthyroidism and ophthalmopathy. Amplified TCR beta CDR3 regions came from RNA transcripts. First-round RT-PCR of the TCR CDR3 relied on the HTBI primer set. TCRdb re-derived calls from the multiplex PCR reads in MiXCR, one entry per CDR3 protein. The repertoire includes some 490,000 distinct CDR3 sequences, 22% of them detected once, and about half sits in the top ten. The specimen sequenced was blood. These receptors were taken from a woman aged 65 to 85 with Graves' ophthalmopathy.

J is TRBJ2-7 and V is TRBV4-1; 10 nucleotides line up with TRBD1. This CDR3 has 16 residues. In germline, CDR1 is MGHRA, CDR2 YSYEKL. V shed 4 bases, J shed 4 bases, and the junction held 10 bases outside the gene matches. The CDR3 DNA is TGCGCCAGCAGCCCGTTGTCGGGACAGGGGCAGTACGAGCAGTACTTC. It translates to CASSPLSGQGQYEQYF.

This clonotype was observed many times. The CDR3: CASSYRTDTQYF. For the CDR3, the DNA is TGTGCCAGCAGTTACCGAACAGATACGCAGTATTTT. This chain connects TRBV6-2 or TRBV6-3 to TRBJ2-3; no definite D call. This CDR3 contains 12 residues. Germline V gene sequence: CDR1 MNHEY, CDR2 SVGEGT. V dropped 2 bases and J dropped 3 bases, with 3 bases sitting between them.

This clonotype was seen repeatedly, ten times or more. V is TRBV29-1 and J is TRBJ2-5; 7 bases are shared with TRBD1. This CDR3 is built from 14 residues. The junction had 7 bases not matched to a gene; V was cut back by 6 bases and J by 0 bases. Germline CDR1 is SQVTM and CDR2 is ANQGSEA. This chain's CDR3 is CSVEPGTDQETQYF. The CDR3 DNA sequence: TGCAGCGTGGAGCCCGGGACAGACCAAGAGACCCAGTACTTC.

This clonotype was seen a handful of times. A much bigger clone sits one base away, suggesting this may be a read error. V and J are TRBV11-2 and TRBJ1-2, with 8 bases identical to TRBD1. The CDR3 length is 14 residues. Germline CDR1 and CDR2: SGHAT and FQNNGV. This CDR3 reads CAGSLGTGDYGYTF. The CDR3 DNA reads as TGTGCCGGCAGCTTAGGGACAGGAGACTATGGCTACACCTTC.

This clonotype was recorded many times. The chain combines TRBV7-2 with TRBJ2-5, with D uncertain. Trimming left V 5 bases short and J 3 bases short, with 13 bases between. CDR1 and CDR2 (germline): SGHTA, FQGNSA. The CDR3 spans 14 residues. CDR3 sequence (DNA): TGTGCCAGCAGCCCCAGTAGTTTTGAAGAGACCCAGTACTTC. It codes for CASSPSSFEETQYF.

This clonotype was observed a handful of times. The chain is built from TRBV12-3 or TRBV12-4 and TRBJ1-2; 10 bases are a match to TRBD1. V gave up 3 bases and J gave up 3 bases; unmatched junction bases: 4. The CDR3 length is 15 residues. The CDR3 coding sequence is TGTGCCAGCAGTTTTTGGGGACAGGGGCACTATGGCTACACCTTC. Translating it yields CASSFWGQGHYGYTF.

This clonotype was observed at least ten times. CDR3: CASSLSGAGEYNEQFF. The CDR3 DNA is TGTGCCAGCAGCTTATCCGGAGCGGGGGAGTACAATGAGCAGTTCTTC. The genes are TRBV7-2 and TRBJ2-1; 8 bases match TRBD2. The V and J ends lost 2 bases and 4 bases, in that order; junction bases with no gene match: 7. Germline V lookup: CDR1 SGHTA, CDR2 FQGNSA. The CDR3 covers 16 residues.

This clonotype was counted only a few times. This chain's CDR3 is CASEGTSGYEQYF. The CDR3, as DNA: TGTGCCAGCGAGGGGACTAGCGGTTACGAGCAGTACTTC. The chain carries TRBV28 and TRBJ2-7; TRBD2 agrees at 11 bases. CDR1 and CDR2 (germline): MDHEN, SYDVKM. V dropped 8 bases and J dropped 4; count of bases not matched to a gene: 4. The CDR3 covers 13 residues.

This clonotype appeared once. The J gene is TRBJ1-4, the V gene TRBV19, with 9 bases that match TRBD1. J gave up 5 bases and V 7 bases, and 17 bases lay outside the gene matches. Germline CDR1 LNHDA, CDR2 SQIVND (reference sequence). This CDR3 is 18 amino acids long. The CDR3 nucleotides are TGTGCCAGTATTTCGTGGATAGTCCCGGGACAGGGCAATGAAAAACTGTTTTTT. Amino acid sequence: CASISWIVPGQGNEKLFF.

This clonotype has only a few counts. The V call is TRBV10-3, the J call TRBJ2-4, with 7 bases that match TRBD2. CDR1 is ENHRY and CDR2 is SYGVKD in the germline V gene. Trimming removed 3 bases from V and 4 bases from J; junction bases left unmatched: 6. The CDR3 consists of 15 residues. CDR3 in DNA: TGTGCCATCAGTGAAGCGGGACGGGCAAAAAACATTCAGTACTTC. It yields the protein CAISEAGRAKNIQYF.

Ten or more counts support this clonotype. This chain joins TRBV12-3 or TRBV12-4 and TRBJ2-5, with D possibly TRBD2 on 5 matching bases. The V end was cut by 8 bases, the J end by 5 bases, with 21 bases between. The CDR3 extends over 15 amino acids. This CDR3 reads CASCTKGACGETQYF. In nucleotides, the CDR3 is TGTGCCAGCTGTACGAAGGGAGCTTGTGGGGAGACCCAGTACTTC.

To note about this clonotype: This may arise from a read error, as a much more abundant clone is one base away. The rearrangement links TRBV7-2 to TRBJ2-1; TRBD1 is a possible D gene (5 bases). The ends were cut back, 2 bases at V and 2 bases at J, with 13 bases in the middle. Germline V CDR1 and CDR2: SGHTA, FQGNSA. This CDR3 contains 16 residues. The CDR3 sequence is CASSLTNKGTYNEQFF. CDR3 sequence (DNA): TGTGCCAGCAGCTTAACCAACAAGGGGACCTACAATGAGCAGTTCTTC.

There are a few counts of this clonotype. The chain recombines TRBV19 with TRBJ2-7; no clear D. The CDR3 covers 14 residues. In germline, CDR1 is LNHDA, CDR2 SQIVND (reference sequence). Trimming took off 1 base at V and 0 bases at J, with 7 bases between the two ends. CDR3 nucleotide sequence: TGTGCCAGTAGTATAGGCCTAACCTCCTACGAGCAGTACTTC. Its translation: CASSIGLTSYEQYF. The variable domain in full, with the rest retrieved from reference TRBV19 and TRBJ2-7, is DGGITQSPKYLFRKEGQNVTLSCEQNLNHDAMYWYRQDPGQGLRLIYYSQIVNDFQKGDIAEGYSVSREKKESFPLTVTSAQKNPTAFYLCASSIGLTSYEQYFGPGTRLTVT.

This clonotype showed up many times. This chain uses TRBV11-2 with TRBJ2-1; 9 bases map to TRBD1. Trimming took 0 bases from V and 6 from J; bases not matched to a gene: 9. CDR1 is SGHAT, CDR2 FQNNGV, per germline. This CDR3 is 17 amino acids long. The CDR3 reads CASSLDLKGQGLNEQFF. The DNA of the CDR3 is TGTGCCAGCAGCTTAGATCTAAAGGGACAGGGACTCAATGAGCAGTTCTTC. The whole variable domain, filled in from reference TRBV11-2 and TRBJ2-1, reads EAGVAQSPRYKIIEKRQSVAFWCNPISGHATLYWYQQILGQGPKLLIQFQNNGVVDDSQLPKDRFSAERLKGVDSTLKIQPAKLEDSAVYLCASSLDLKGQGLNEQFFGPGTRLTVL.

The chain combines TRBV19 with TRBJ2-1; 14 positions agree with TRBD2. V lost 5 bases to trimming and J lost 1 base; unmatched junction nucleotides: 4. This CDR3 is 17 amino acids long. Germline lookup yields CDR1 LNHDA and CDR2 SQIVND (reference sequence). CDR3 nucleotide sequence: TGTGCCAGTAGTGCGACTAGCGGGGGGGCTTCCTACAATGAGCAGTTCTTC. This gives the protein CASSATSGGASYNEQFF.

The chain has TRBV3-1 and TRBJ1-4; D uncertain. Germline V gives CDR1 LGHDT, CDR2 YNNKEL (reference sequence). Trimming removed 2 bases from V and 5 bases from J, with 9 bases in between. CDR3 length equals 14 residues. The CDR3 coding sequence is TGTGCCAGCAGCCAAATGGCCGGAAATGAAAAACTGTTTTTT. This codes for CASSQMAGNEKLFF. The variable domain in full, with the rest retrieved from reference TRBV3-1 and TRBJ1-4, is DTAVSQTPKYLVTQMGNDKSIKCEQNLGHDTMYWYKQDSKKFLKIMFSYNNKELIINETVPNRFSPKSPDKAHLNLHINSLELGDSAVYFCASSQMAGNEKLFFGSGTQLSVL.

This chain connects TRBV29-1 to TRBJ2-2, with 8 nucleotides matching TRBD2. Germline CDR1 SQVTM, CDR2 ANQGSEA. Trimming cost V 6 bases and J 6 bases; bases outside gene matches: 9. This CDR3 region has 14 residues. The CDR3 sequence: CSVSIGRAAGELFF. The CDR3, as DNA: TGCAGCGTATCTATCGGGAGGGCTGCCGGGGAGCTGTTTTTT.

The chain couples TRBV2 to TRBJ2-5; D gene ambiguous. Germline CDR1 SNHLY, CDR2 FYNNEI. The CDR3 is 13 residues long. The CDR3 bases are TGTGCACTAACAATATGGCAGCAAGAGACCCAGTACTTC. Amino acids: CALTIWQQETQYF.

J is TRBJ2-5 and V is TRBV12-3 or TRBV12-4; TRBD1 matches at 9 bases. Trimming took 3 bases from V and 4 from J; bases not matched to a gene: 3. CDR3 length: 14 residues. The CDR3 sequence: CASSFGTGRETQYF. As DNA, the CDR3 is TGTGCCAGCAGTTTCGGGACAGGGAGAGAGACCCAGTACTTC.

The sample holds a few counts of this clonotype. CDR3 sequence reads: CSATLEGRVSYNEQFF. The CDR3 DNA reads as TGCAGTGCTACGTTGGAAGGGCGGGTCTCCTACAATGAGCAGTTCTTC. The chain employs TRBV20-1 and TRBJ2-1, with D perhaps TRBD2 (5 bases). Germline CDR1 is DFQATT and CDR2 is SNEGSKA (reference sequence). Deletions cut 4 bases from V and 0 bases from J, with 16 bases between. The CDR3 runs 16 residues.